The 4 T cell receptor beta chains given below trace back to one sample, sequenced in a study of T cell responses to AZD1222 COVID-19 vaccine. Assay: immunoSEQ multiplex PCR; the TCRdb copy retains only in-frame clones and omits some. The sample carries 25,000 to 35,000 clones, about 89% recorded once. This sample comprised peripheral blood, obtained on day 0 of AZD1222 vaccination. These receptors were taken from an adult in good health.

The chain employs TRBV10-3 and TRBJ2-3; either TRBD1 or TRBD2 may fit D (6 bases each). V was cut by 8 bases and J by 2 bases, with 17 bases left in between. CDR3 size: 15 residues. Per the germline V gene, CDR1 is ENHRY and CDR2 is SYGVKD. CDR3 in DNA: TGTGCCATCGCAAAGGGGGAGGAAAACACAGATACGCAGTATTTT. This gives the protein CAIAKGEENTDTQYF.

The V and J genes are TRBV5-4 and TRBJ2-1; TRBD2 is a possible D gene (6 bases). The CDR3 is 17 residues long. Germline CDR1 is SGHNT and CDR2 is YYREEE (reference sequence). With 3 bases removed from V and 0 bases from J, the gap between germline ends came to 16 bases. The DNA for the CDR3 is TGTGCCAGCAGCTCGGGGACTGATAGCTACTCCTACAATGAGCAGTTCTTC. Protein product: CASSSGTDSYSYNEQFF.

The CDR3 protein is CASSFLRGYEQYF. The DNA for the CDR3 is TGTGCCAGCAGTTTCCTTCGGGGATACGAGCAGTACTTC. The V call is TRBV6-6, the J call TRBJ2-7; D perhaps matches TRBD2 (5 bases). The CDR3 totals 13 residues. Between the trimmed V and J ends, which lost 4 bases and 4 bases, there was a span of 11 bases. Germline CDR1 and CDR2: MNHNY and SVGAGI (reference sequence).

The genes are TRBV27 and TRBJ1-5; unclear D gene. The CDR3 has 15 residues. In germline, CDR1 is MNHEY, CDR2 SMNVEV (reference sequence). V lost 3 bases and J lost 7, with 16 bases in between. The CDR3 DNA follows: TGTGCCAGCAGTTTTGTTGGGGTTAGCGGCCAGCCCCAGCATTTT. This translates into CASSFVGVSGQPQHF.